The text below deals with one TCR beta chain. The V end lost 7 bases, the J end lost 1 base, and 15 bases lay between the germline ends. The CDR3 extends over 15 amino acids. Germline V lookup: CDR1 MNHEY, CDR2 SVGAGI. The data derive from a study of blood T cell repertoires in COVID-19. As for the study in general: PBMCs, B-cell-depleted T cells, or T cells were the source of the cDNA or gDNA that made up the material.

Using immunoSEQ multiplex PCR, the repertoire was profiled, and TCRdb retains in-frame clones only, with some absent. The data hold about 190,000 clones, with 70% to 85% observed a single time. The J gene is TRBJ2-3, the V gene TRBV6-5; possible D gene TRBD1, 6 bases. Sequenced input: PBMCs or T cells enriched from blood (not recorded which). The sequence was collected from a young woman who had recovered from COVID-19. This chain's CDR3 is CASKGQLGRTDTQYF. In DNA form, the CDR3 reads TGTGCCAGCAAAGGACAGCTCGGCCGCACAGATACGCAGTATTTT.